This T cell receptor (beta chain) was documented in a study of tumor-infiltrating lymphocytes in primary liver carcinoma. Findings of the study overall: For tumor-adjacent and tumor-blood pairs, overlap was less than that seen for tumor region pairs.

The CDR3 loop spans 16 amino acids. Trimming took 3 bases from V and 0 from J, leaving 12 bases between them. Germline V gene sequence: CDR1 SEHNR, CDR2 FQNEAQ (reference sequence). With 400 to 550 ng total RNA as template and a constant-region primer, TCR beta cDNA was made. Slightly modified ARM-PCR, run as three nested multiplex PCR rounds, produced the TCR beta libraries. Investigators reported that the first two PCR rounds, at roughly 10 cycles each, used TRBV1-TRBV30 forward primers with a C-beta reverse primer. TCRdb passed the multiplex PCR reads through MiXCR, listing each CDR3 protein once. Of roughly 120,000 distinct CDR3 sequences in the sample, around 60% were seen once. Co-extraction of RNA and DNA was performed on roughly 20-33 mg of unsorted bulk tissue. No treatment had been given to the patients, who were chronically infected with HBV. Note on this clonotype: The antigen remains undetermined.

The chain links TRBV7-9 to TRBJ1-3; D might be TRBD1 (5 bases). This clonotype originated in a woman aged 55-70 years with primary liver carcinoma and hepatitis B virus infection. The sequencing sample was made of liver tumor tissue from sampling region 1. Sample subset: tumor region T1, superior pole. The CDR3 coding sequence is TGTGCCAGCAGCTTTTACAGGAGAGGCTCTGGAAACACCATATATTTT. It codes for CASSFYRRGSGNTIYF.